Listed here are 22 T cell receptor beta chains from one sample, sequenced in a study of shared clonotypes between healthy human individuals. This table comes from immunoSEQ multiplex PCR, and its TCRdb copy is limited to in-frame clones, with some not included. The data hold about a million clones, with about 75% observed a single time. Sequencing was done on a sample of memory CD4+ T cells sorted from blood. As for subset: CD45RA-negative fraction. The source of these receptors is a man between 18 and 35 years old in good health.

This clone was seen more than once but under ten times. The chain recombines TRBV2 with TRBJ2-7; no definite D call. The CDR3 is 14 amino acids. CDR1 SNHLY and CDR2 FYNNEI come from the germline V gene. V lost 6 bases, J lost 5 bases, and 17 bases lay in between. CDR3 nucleotides: TGTGCCAGCAGAGGCCCGTGGGATCAACACGAGCAGTACTTC. This encodes CASRGPWDQHEQYF.

The V call is TRBV30, the J call TRBJ2-7; D is unresolved. CDR3 length equals 11 residues. Germline CDR1 is GTSNPN and CDR2 is SVGIG (reference sequence). Trimming removed 4 bases at V and 5 bases at J, with 9 bases between. The CDR3 region is CAWTVLDEQYF. The CDR3 coding sequence is TGTGCCTGGACGGTCCTCGACGAGCAGTACTTC.

V is TRBV7-9 and J is TRBJ1-1; maybe TRBD1 (6 bases). CDR1 SEHNR and CDR2 FQNEAQ come from the germline V gene (reference sequence). The V end was cut by 4 bases, the J end by 0 bases, with 18 bases between. The CDR3 runs to 17 residues. CDR3: CASSSLLKQGLNTEAFF. DNA for the CDR3: TGTGCCAGCAGCTCTCTCCTTAAACAGGGATTGAACACTGAAGCTTTCTTT.

This chain uses TRBV7-9 with TRBJ1-2; perhaps TRBD1 as D (6 bases). The CDR3 is 12 amino acids. V was clipped by 6 bases and J by 7 bases, with 12 bases between them. The germline V gene encodes CDR1 SEHNR and CDR2 FQNEAQ (reference sequence). The DNA of the CDR3 is TGTGCCAGCAGTCTTGGGGACATTGGCTACACCTTC. It codes for CASSLGDIGYTF.

This chain connects TRBV4-3 to TRBJ1-5; TRBD1 might be the D (5 bases). The germline V and J ends were trimmed by 0 bases and 4 bases, with 7 bases remaining between them. This CDR3 contains 14 residues. Per germline, CDR1 LGHNA and CDR2 YSLEER. DNA of the CDR3: TGCGCCAGCAGCCAAGAAAGGGGTAATCAGCCCCAGCATTTT. Its protein is CASSQERGNQPQHF.

The chain links TRBV6-6 to TRBJ2-7; 9 bases map to TRBD2. CDR1 MNHNY and CDR2 SVGAGI come from the germline V gene (reference sequence). The CDR3 totals 15 residues. The trim removed 5 bases at V and 3 bases at J, leaving 8 bases unmatched. CDR3 amino acids: CASSHLSSGVYEQYF. As DNA, the CDR3 is TGTGCCAGCAGTCACCTCTCTAGCGGGGTCTACGAGCAGTACTTC.

The gene calls are TRBV18 and TRBJ1-2, with 7 bases identical to TRBD1. The V and J ends lost 5 bases and 2 bases, in that order; junction bases with no gene match: 8. CDR1 and CDR2 from the germline V gene are KGHSH and LQKENI. The CDR3 loop spans 15 amino acids. The CDR3 reads CASSGGTESNYGYTF. CDR3 coding DNA: TGTGCCAGCTCAGGGGGGACAGAGTCCAACTATGGCTACACCTTC.

A few counts support this clone. The chain links TRBV30 to TRBJ2-7, with 12 bases lining up with TRBD1. The CDR3 covers 15 residues. CDR1 and CDR2 from the germline V gene are GTSNPN and SVGIG (reference sequence). Trimming at V came to 0 bases and at J to 6 bases, leaving 6 bases not matched to a gene. As DNA, the CDR3 is TGTGCCTGGAGTGTACGAGGGACAGGGGGCAGCGAGCAGTACTTC. Protein sequence: CAWSVRGTGGSEQYF.

The V and J genes are TRBV5-1 and TRBJ2-7, with D possibly being TRBD1 (5 bases). The CDR3 runs to 14 residues. CDR1 SGHRS and CDR2 YFSETQ come from the germline V gene. Trimming pared 7 bases from V and 5 bases from J, leaving 19 bases between. CDR3 residues: CASSTAPGVNEQYF. The CDR3 DNA sequence: TGCGCCAGCTCGACAGCGCCTGGGGTGAACGAGCAGTACTTC.

Notes on this clone: Other nucleotide sequences in the sample specify the same CDR3. The rearrangement joins TRBV5-1 to TRBJ2-5; perhaps D is TRBD1 or TRBD2 (6 bases each). Trimming stripped 2 bases from V and 1 base from J, with 9 bases between. The CDR3 spans 14 residues. The germline gives CDR1 SGHRS, CDR2 YFSETQ. The chain's CDR3 is CASSLGGLQETQYF. CDR3 in DNA: TGCGCCAGCAGCTTAGGGGGACTCCAAGAGACCCAGTACTTC.

The chain uses TRBV6-5 and TRBJ2-5, with TRBD2 matching over 8 bases. Germline V gene data show CDR1 as MNHEY and CDR2 as SVGAGI. Losses at the gene ends were 2 bases for V and 2 bases for J; bases not matched to a gene: 4. This CDR3 has 15 amino acids. As DNA, the CDR3 is TGTGCCAGCAGTTACACCTTAGCGGGACAAGAGACCCAGTACTTC. Its translation: CASSYTLAGQETQYF.

Worth noting for this clone: With only one base between it and a far larger clone, this is likely a read error. The gene calls are TRBV7-2 and TRBJ2-7, with D hard to call. Germline-derived CDR1 and CDR2 are SGHTA and FQGNSA. The V gene lost 2 bases and the J gene lost 2 bases, with 7 bases spanning the gap. The length of the CDR3 is 13 residues. This chain's CDR3 is CASSLQETYEQYF. The DNA of the CDR3 is TGTGCCAGCAGCTTACAGGAAACCTACGAGCAGTACTTC.

The chain joins TRBV7-2 to TRBJ2-7, with D perhaps assigned TRBD1 or TRBD2 (5 bases each). The germline V gene has CDR1 SGHTA and CDR2 FQGNSA. Trimming removed 4 bases at V and 2 bases at J, with 15 bases between. There are 15 residues in the CDR3. The CDR3 coding sequence is TGTGCCAGCAGCTCGGACGGGACCCGAACCTACGAGCAGTACTTC. Protein: CASSSDGTRTYEQYF.

This clone was seen only once. The V and J genes are TRBV6-5 and TRBJ1-2, with D tentatively TRBD1 (5 bases). The length of the CDR3 is 13 residues. Trimming removed 6 bases at V and 4 bases at J, with 12 bases between. Germline CDR1 is MNHEY and CDR2 is SVGAGI. CDR3 DNA sequence: TGTGCCAGCAGGACCGGGGCCGGCTATGGCTACACCTTC. It specifies CASRTGAGYGYTF.

This chain uses TRBV5-1 with TRBJ2-7, with 8 bases that match TRBD2. Looked up from germline, CDR1 is SGHRS and CDR2 is YFSETQ. V lost 4 bases and J lost 4; bases outside the gene matches: 13. This CDR3 has 16 residues. DNA of the CDR3: TGCGCCAGCAGCCCCGGACTAGCCCTAACCCCTTACGAGCAGTACTTC. Translated: CASSPGLALTPYEQYF.

The chain has TRBV4-2 and TRBJ2-3, with TRBD2 matching over 8 bases. Germline V gene data show CDR1 as LGHNA and CDR2 as YNFKEQ. The CDR3 consists of 20 residues. Trimming at V came to 0 bases and at J to 4 bases, leaving 18 bases not matched to a gene. CDR3 region: CASSQENWLAGDPGPDTQYF. DNA for the CDR3: TGTGCCAGCAGCCAAGAAAATTGGCTAGCGGGTGATCCCGGGCCAGATACGCAGTATTTT.

V and J are TRBV6-1 and TRBJ1-2; D remains ambiguous. V lost 4 bases, J lost 0 bases, and 9 bases lay in between. From germline, CDR1 is MNHNS and CDR2 SASEGT. The CDR3 length is 14 residues. CDR3 protein: CASSGASSNYGYTF. In DNA, the CDR3 is TGTGCCAGCAGTGGGGCTTCTTCTAACTATGGCTACACCTTC.

The V gene is TRBV7-2, the J gene TRBJ2-3, with 11 bases fitting TRBD2. V was pared by 4 bases and J by 0 bases, with 3 bases of the junction left unmatched. Germline V gene data show CDR1 as SGHTA and CDR2 as FQGNSA. CDR3 length: 16 residues. The CDR3 here is CASSSRTSGSTDTQYF. CDR3 DNA: TGTGCCAGCAGCTCTAGGACTAGCGGGAGCACAGATACGCAGTATTTT.

The J gene is TRBJ2-5, the V gene TRBV28, with a weak D call TRBD2 (6 bases). The germline CDR1 and CDR2 sequences are MDHEN and SYDVKM. This CDR3 region has 11 residues. V lost 10 bases and J lost 5, with 11 bases in between. The CDR3 sequence is CATQGLETQYF. DNA of the CDR3: TGTGCCACCCAGGGACTCGAGACCCAGTACTTC.

There are a few counts of this clone. At the DNA level, this CDR3 is encoded by other sequences in the same sample as well. The chain carries TRBV5-4 and TRBJ2-6; D gene ambiguous. V was clipped by 2 bases and J by 0 bases, with 3 bases between them. The germline V gene encodes CDR1 SGHNT and CDR2 YYREEE (reference sequence). The CDR3 length is 14 residues. The CDR3 DNA reads as TGTGCCAGCAGCTTTAGCTCTGGGGCCAACGTCCTGACTTTC. Residues: CASSFSSGANVLTF.

A note on this clone: A far larger clone is off by one base, so a read error is likely. The chain has TRBV18 and TRBJ2-3; no firm D call. V was pared by 4 bases and J by 2 bases, with 4 bases between. This CDR3 spans 12 amino acids. The germline V gene has CDR1 KGHSH and CDR2 LQKENI. The CDR3, as DNA: TGTGCCAGCTCACTTAACACAGATACGCAGTATTTT. Its protein product is CASSLNTDTQYF.

This chain joins TRBV27 and TRBJ1-2, with D perhaps TRBD1 (5 bases). V dropped 4 bases and J dropped 8 bases, with 23 bases sitting between them. The CDR3 runs to 16 residues. CDR1 MNHEY and CDR2 SMNVEV come from the germline V gene (reference sequence). CDR3 amino acids: CASSSLAIDRGQGYTF. The CDR3 bases are TGTGCCAGCAGTTCGCTGGCAATAGACAGAGGGCAAGGCTACACCTTC.